Described below is a single T cell receptor beta chain sequence and its context. Its specific antigen is unknown. Per-base qualities were not stored, and no clone one base away is much larger. The collaborating institutions used their own protocols to collect whole blood in K2EDTA tubes. Collaborator samples were shipped for TCRbeta analysis as frozen whole blood, isolated PBMCs, or DNA extracted from either sample type. The immunoSEQ Assay, a bias-controlled multiplex PCR, was used to amplify TCRbeta CDR3 regions from genomic DNA. Per the authors' processing: Nucleated cell counts per sample were estimated from amplification of reference gene primers within the assay. To quantify the absolute abundance of each unique TCRbeta CDR3 rearrangement, sequence reads were collapsed and filtered. Productive Simpson clonality was computed per sample as the square root of Simpson's diversity index over productive rearrangements. TCRdb obtained this table from immuneACCESS and retained in-frame rearrangements with V and J assigned. These tables miss some clones; where compared with another copy, unresolved V genes account for less than half of the shortfall, and the remainder is unexplained. From that table come the V and J calls and clone size; the DNA was used to work out D and trimming. The sample records 45,000 to 55,000 clones, approximately 90% of which are singletons. The ten biggest clones cover under 9% of the sample.

These data belong to a study of blood T cell repertoires in COVID-19 (dated by TCRdb to 2020 to 2021). At the level of the whole study: Samples from collaborators originated in the United States, Italy and Spain and spanned both the acute and convalescent phases of COVID-19. The repertoires were made available in a free public database intended to serve as a resource for research on the immune response to SARS-CoV-2. Subjects who had been exposed to COVID-19, were actively infected with it, or had recovered from it provided the deeply sampled blood TCRbeta repertoires that made up the dataset. The samples were drawn from the first 160 participants of the ongoing ImmuneRACE study and from 1,254 subjects provided by 6 global collaborators. The prospective study material was composed of cDNA or gDNA derived from T cells, B-cell-depleted T cells, or PBMCs. Where available, HLA class I and class II types were taken from metadata supplied by the sample provider and were not determined by assay-based typing. Sample metadata almost always included a de-identified subject ID, COVID-19 status, age in years and sex. Study-wide findings and limitations: Clinical and demographic metadata were provided uncurated, with the amount varying by source and participant.

In the germline V gene, CDR1 corresponds to LGHNA and CDR2 to YSLEER. The CDR3 has 16 amino acids, counting the end cysteine and phenylalanine. The sequence is cut down to CDR3 DNA, 48 bases in frame from base 1. At the junction V is shortened by 1 base and J by 1 base, with 12 bases in between. The sequence came from a woman between 35 and 50 years old with active COVID-19. The rearranged segments are TRBV4-3 and TRBJ2-3; TRBD1 could be the D gene, as 5 bases match. The sequencing sample was made of peripheral blood. The CDR3 region has the sequence CASSQGAGSGTDTQYF. The base sequence is TGCGCCAGCAGCCAAGGGGCAGGGTCGGGCACAGATACGCAGTATTTT.